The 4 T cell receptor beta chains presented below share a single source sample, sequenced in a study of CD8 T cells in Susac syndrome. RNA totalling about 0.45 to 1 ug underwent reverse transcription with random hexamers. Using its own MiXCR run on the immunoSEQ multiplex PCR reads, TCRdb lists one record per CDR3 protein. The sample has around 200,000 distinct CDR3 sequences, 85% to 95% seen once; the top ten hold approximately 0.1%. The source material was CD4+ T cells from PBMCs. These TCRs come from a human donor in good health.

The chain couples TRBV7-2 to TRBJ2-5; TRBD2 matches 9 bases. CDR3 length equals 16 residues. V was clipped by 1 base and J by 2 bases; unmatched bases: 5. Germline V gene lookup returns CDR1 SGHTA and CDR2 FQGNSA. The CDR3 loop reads CASSLGLAGLQETQYF. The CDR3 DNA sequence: TGTGCCAGCAGCTTAGGGCTAGCGGGGCTGCAAGAGACCCAGTACTTC.

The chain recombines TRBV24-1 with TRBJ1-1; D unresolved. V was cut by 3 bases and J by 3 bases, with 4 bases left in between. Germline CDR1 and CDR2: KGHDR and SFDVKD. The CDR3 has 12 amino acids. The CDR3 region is CATSDPDTEAFF. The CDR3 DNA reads TGTGCCACCAGTGATCCGGACACTGAAGCTTTCTTT.

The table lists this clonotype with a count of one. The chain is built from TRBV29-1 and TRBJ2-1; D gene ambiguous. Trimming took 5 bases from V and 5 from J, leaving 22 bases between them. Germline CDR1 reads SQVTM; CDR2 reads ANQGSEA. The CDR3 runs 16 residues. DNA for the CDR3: TGCAGCGTTCTCCTTTTCGCATACCCGGAAAACAATGAGCAGTTCTTC. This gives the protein CSVLLFAYPENNEQFF.

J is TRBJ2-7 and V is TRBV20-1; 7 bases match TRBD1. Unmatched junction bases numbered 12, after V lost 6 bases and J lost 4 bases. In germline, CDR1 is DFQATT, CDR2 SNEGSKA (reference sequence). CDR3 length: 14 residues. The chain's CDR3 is CSARDSRRIYEQYV. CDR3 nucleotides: TGCAGTGCACGGGACAGCCGTCGGATATACGAGCAGTACGTC.